Each of the 7 T cell receptor beta chains below was sequenced from the same sample in a study of OX40 agonist ivuxolimab in advanced cancers. TCRdb keeps only in-frame clones here, not all; method: immunoSEQ multiplex PCR. Here the sample spans more than 100,000 clones, around 93% being singletons. The sample in question was CD4+ or CD8+ T cells sorted from blood, obtained in a trial of the OX40 agonist ivuxolimab. These receptors were obtained from an adult with an advanced solid tumor such as melanoma, head and neck, liver or kidney cancer.

V usage is TRBV14 and J usage is TRBJ1-5; possible D gene TRBD1, 6 bases. V was trimmed by 5 bases and J by 6 bases, leaving 11 bases between them. This CDR3 has 13 residues. Germline values: CDR1 SGHDN, CDR2 FVKESK. Here the CDR3 reads CASSAQGTQPQHF. Written as DNA, the CDR3 is TGTGCCAGCAGCGCACAGGGAACTCAGCCCCAGCATTTT.

Only one count was recorded for this clone. The chain carries TRBV7-2 and TRBJ2-1; the match to TRBD2 covers 8 bases. Germline V CDR1 and CDR2: SGHTA, FQGNSA. Trimming took 5 bases from V and 0 from J; bases not matched to a gene: 6. This CDR3 region has 16 residues. CDR3 residues: CASSPTSGGSYNEQFF. CDR3 in DNA: TGTGCCAGCAGCCCCACTAGCGGAGGCTCCTACAATGAGCAGTTCTTC.

The V gene is TRBV15, the J gene TRBJ2-2; D is unclear. The V end lost 2 bases, the J end lost 6 bases, and 7 bases lay between the germline ends. Germline lookup yields CDR1 LNHNV and CDR2 YYDKDF (reference sequence). This CDR3 region has 13 residues. CDR3 bases: TGTGCCACCAGCAGAAGGGTGGCCGGGGAGCTGTTTTTT. It yields the protein CATSRRVAGELFF.

V usage is TRBV9 and J usage is TRBJ2-7; 10 bases agree with TRBD1. V was clipped by 7 bases and J by 2 bases; unmatched bases: 9. Looked up from germline, CDR1 is SGDLS and CDR2 is YYNGEE. There are 15 residues in the CDR3. The CDR3 DNA sequence: TGTGCCAGCGCTAAGACAGGGGGCCCTCCCTACGAGCAGTACTTC. Amino acids: CASAKTGGPPYEQYF.

The gene calls are TRBV16 and TRBJ2-7, with a tentative D call TRBD1 (5 bases). The CDR3 is 14 amino acids. CDR1 and CDR2 (germline): KGHSY, FQNENV. Deletions cut 1 base from V and 2 bases from J, with 9 bases between. Written as DNA, the CDR3 is TGTGCCAGCAGCCAATGGGTACAGGCCTACGAGCAGTACTTC. This sequence encodes CASSQWVQAYEQYF.

This rearrangement joins TRBV9 to TRBJ1-3, with D unclear. The CDR3 is 14 residues long. V shed 0 bases and J shed 3 bases, with 7 bases lying between them. CDR1 and CDR2 (germline): SGDLS, YYNGEE. The CDR3 region has the DNA TGTGCCAGCAGCGTAGAACAGAGTGGAAACACCATATATTTT. As protein: CASSVEQSGNTIYF.

The J gene is TRBJ1-1, the V gene TRBV19; D gene unclear. The CDR3 extends over 14 amino acids. The germline V gene encodes CDR1 LNHDA and CDR2 SQIVND (reference sequence). Trimming pared 7 bases from V and 7 bases from J, leaving 19 bases between. The chain's CDR3 is CASTPGDTLLEAFF. The CDR3 bases are TGTGCCAGTACCCCGGGTGACACCCTTCTTGAAGCTTTCTTT.